Listed below are T cell receptor beta chains from one sample, sequenced in a study of preoperative IRX-2 immunotherapy in early breast cancer. This table comes from immunoSEQ multiplex PCR, and its TCRdb copy is limited to in-frame clones, with some not included. The sample carries roughly 35,000 clones, roughly 96% recorded once. This material was obtained from a patient treated with IRX-2 immunotherapy. The receptor set was obtained from a human donor with breast cancer. Both conserved end residues are trimmed from each CDR3. The D gene is left open where the match is weak. Only some rows state a clone size, as once, few, many or a class for expanded clones.

clone_size d_call j_call v_call cdr3_aa
NA NA TRBJ1-2 TRBV25-1 ASSGWGHQANYGYT
NA NA TRBJ1-5 TRBV5-6 ASSLGSNQPQH
NA NA TRBJ1-2 TRBV5-8 ASSFGTSGYT
NA TRBD2 TRBJ2-7 TRBV7-2 ATGGAYEQY
NA NA TRBJ2-7 TRBV19 ASSQHTTYEQY
NA TRBD1 TRBJ2-5 TRBV7-8 ATGDRASETQY
NA TRBD2 TRBJ2-7 TRBV7-2 ASSLRSGLSYEQY
NA TRBD1 TRBJ2-7 TRBV5-6 ASSLFGRGYEQY
NA NA TRBJ2-1 TRBV7-3 ASSLFRIGYEQF
once NA TRBJ1-2 TRBV10-2 ASSDSGQGNYGYT
NA TRBD2 TRBJ2-1 TRBV9 ASSVAGTSGSNEQF
NA NA TRBJ2-7 TRBV15 ATSFDSQGFREQY
NA NA TRBJ1-2 TRBV9 ASSVTYRDGYT
NA NA TRBJ2-2 TRBV2 ASILTGTAGELF
NA NA TRBJ2-7 TRBV28 ASRKDRHISYEQY
NA NA TRBJ2-1 TRBV20-1 SVPRANEQF
NA NA TRBJ2-7 TRBV7-9 ASSLQAGVYEQY
NA NA TRBJ1-2 TRBV6-5 ASVDITLGGYT
NA NA TRBJ2-7 TRBV15 ATSRDVLPTYEQY
NA NA TRBJ1-4 TRBV7-6 ASSSGLVRGNEKLF
NA TRBD2 TRBJ2-3 TRBV7-2 ASSLSGGGYSPDTQY
NA NA TRBJ1-2 TRBV9 ASSVDGVISGYT
NA TRBD2 TRBJ2-3 TRBV19 ASTMGGTDTQY
once NA TRBJ2-7 TRBV30 AWSEGEQY
NA TRBD2 TRBJ2-7 TRBV5-1 ASSLVSGLAGGQYEQY
NA NA TRBJ2-2 TRBV28 ASTKRGRAGGELF
once NA TRBJ1-1 TRBV5-1 ASSFVETEKLIRVNTEAF
NA TRBD2 TRBJ2-5 TRBV10-2 ASRRGGGALETQY
NA TRBD1 TRBJ1-2 TRBV28 ASAGSYRGFGYT
NA TRBD1 TRBJ2-7 TRBV25-1 ASSSAGTGGDEQY
NA TRBD2 TRBJ2-7 TRBV11-2 ASSPSLWRGEYIPYEQY
NA NA TRBJ2-7 TRBV6-5 ASSYAAGTYEQY
NA TRBD2 TRBJ2-7 TRBV4-3 ASSQSPSGGGYEQY
NA TRBD1 TRBJ2-1 TRBV7-9 ASSFRPGQSSYNEQF
NA NA TRBJ2-3 TRBV15 ATSKKKDTDTQY
NA NA TRBJ2-7 TRBV5-1 ASSGGARQTYEQY
NA NA TRBJ2-1 TRBV6-5 ASSYGRSYNEQF
once NA TRBJ1-5 TRBV7-8 ASSPTGGTGQPQH